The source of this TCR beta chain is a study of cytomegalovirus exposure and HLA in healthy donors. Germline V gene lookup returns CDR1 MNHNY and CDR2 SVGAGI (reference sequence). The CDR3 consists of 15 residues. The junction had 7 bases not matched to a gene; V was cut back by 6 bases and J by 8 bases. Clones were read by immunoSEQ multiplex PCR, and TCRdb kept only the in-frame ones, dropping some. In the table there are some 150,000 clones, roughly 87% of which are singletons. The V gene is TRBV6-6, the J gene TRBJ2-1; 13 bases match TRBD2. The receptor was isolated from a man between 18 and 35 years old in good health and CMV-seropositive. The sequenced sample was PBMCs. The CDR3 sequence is CASRRLAGGEDEQFF. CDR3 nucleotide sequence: TGTGCCAGCAGGCGACTAGCGGGAGGCGAAGATGAGCAGTTCTTC.